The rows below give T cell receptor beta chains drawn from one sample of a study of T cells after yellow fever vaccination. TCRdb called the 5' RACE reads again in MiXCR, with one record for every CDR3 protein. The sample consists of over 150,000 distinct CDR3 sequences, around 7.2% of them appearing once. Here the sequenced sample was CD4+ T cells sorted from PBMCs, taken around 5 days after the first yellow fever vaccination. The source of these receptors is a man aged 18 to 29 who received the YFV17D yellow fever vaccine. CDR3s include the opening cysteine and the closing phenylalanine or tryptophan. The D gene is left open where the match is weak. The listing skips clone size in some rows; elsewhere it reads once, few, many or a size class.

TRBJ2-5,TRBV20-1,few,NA,TGCAGTGCTCGAGGGACGCCAAAAGAGACCCAGTACTTC,CSARGTPKETQYF
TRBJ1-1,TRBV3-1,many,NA,TGTGCCAGCAGCCAAAGGGCAGGGACTGAAGCTTTCTTT,CASSQRAGTEAFF
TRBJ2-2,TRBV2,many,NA,TGTGCCAGCAGTGTCATCCCATCCGCCGGGGAGCTGTTTTTT,CASSVIPSAGELFF
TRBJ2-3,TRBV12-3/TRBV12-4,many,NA,TGTGCCAGCAGCCGGGGTGGGGGGGATACGCAGTATTTT,CASSRGGGDTQYF
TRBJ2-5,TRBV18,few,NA,TGTGCCAGCTCACCACCGCCAGGGGGGCTAGAGACCCAGTACTTC,CASSPPPGGLETQYF
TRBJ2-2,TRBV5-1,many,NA,TGCGCCAGCAGCTCACAGGGGAACACCGGGGAGCTGTTTTTT,CASSSQGNTGELFF
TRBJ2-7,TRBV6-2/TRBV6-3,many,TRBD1,TGTGCCAGCAGACAAGGACAGGACTCCTACGAGCAGTACTTC,CASRQGQDSYEQYF
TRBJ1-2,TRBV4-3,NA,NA,TGCGCCAGCAGCCAAGACTCCCGGTCGGATCTGTATGGCTACACCTTC,CASSQDSRSDLYGYTF
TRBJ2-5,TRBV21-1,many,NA,TGTGCCAGCAGCCACGAGGCAGGGGTGTGGGAGACCCAGTACTTC,CASSHEAGVWETQYF
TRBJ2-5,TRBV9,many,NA,TGTGCCAGCAGCGTAGAGGGGGGAGAGACCCAGTACTTC,CASSVEGGETQYF
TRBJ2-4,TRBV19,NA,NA,TGTGCCAGTACCGCCCATTTAGCCAAAAACATTCAGTACTTC,CASTAHLAKNIQYF
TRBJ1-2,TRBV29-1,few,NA,TGCAGCGTTGTACGGACGGCCGGTGGCTACACCTTC,CSVVRTAGGYTF
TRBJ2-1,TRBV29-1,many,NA,TGCAGCGTTAGGTACAATGAGCAGTTCTTC,CSVRYNEQFF
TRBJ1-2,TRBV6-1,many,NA,TGTGCCAGCAGGGATACCCGAAACTATGGCTACACCTTC,CASRDTRNYGYTF
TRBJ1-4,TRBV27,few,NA,TGTGCCAGCCGGGGAACTAATGAAAAACTGTTTTTT,CASRGTNEKLFF
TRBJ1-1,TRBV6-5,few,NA,TGTGCCAGCAGACCACGACAGGCAGGGAAAAACACTGAAGCTTTCTTT,CASRPRQAGKNTEAFF
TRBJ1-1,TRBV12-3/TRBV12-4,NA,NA,TGTGCCAGCAGTTCTACGGCCGGTGAAGCTTTCTTT,CASSSTAGEAFF
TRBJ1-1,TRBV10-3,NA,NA,TGTGCCATCAGTGAAGGGAGTGAAGCTTTCTTT,CAISEGSEAFF
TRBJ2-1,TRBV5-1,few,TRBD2,TGCGCCAGCAGCCCACTCAGCGGGGGAAGACAGTTCTTC,CASSPLSGGRQFF
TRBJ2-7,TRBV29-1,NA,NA,TGCAGCGTTGTGAGATCAGGGTCCTACGAGCAGTACTTC,CSVVRSGSYEQYF
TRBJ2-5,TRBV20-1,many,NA,TGCAGTGCTATGGGGGCAGGGAGACAAGAGACCCAGTACTTC,CSAMGAGRQETQYF
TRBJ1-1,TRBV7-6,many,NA,TGTGCCAGCAGCTTAGTATCAGGGTATGTCGACACTGAAGCTTTCTTT,CASSLVSGYVDTEAFF
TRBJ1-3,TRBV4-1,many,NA,TGCGCCAGCAGCCAAGAATGGGGAAACACCATATATTTT,CASSQEWGNTIYF
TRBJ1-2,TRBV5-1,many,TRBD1,TGCGCCAGCAGCTTCCGGGACAGCAACTATGGCTACACCTTC,CASSFRDSNYGYTF
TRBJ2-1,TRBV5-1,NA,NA,TGCGCCAGCAGCTCCCTTGTGGGGGAAGGAGGTGAGCAGTTCTTC,CASSSLVGEGGEQFF
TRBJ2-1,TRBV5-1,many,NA,TGCGCCAGCAGCCCGTTAGGCGGATCGCAGTTCTTC,CASSPLGGSQFF
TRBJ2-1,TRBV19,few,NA,TGTGCCAGTGGCCGACGGGGTATCGGCGCCTACAATGAGCAGTTCTTC,CASGRRGIGAYNEQFF
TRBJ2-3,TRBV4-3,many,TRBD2,TGCGCCAGCAGCCAACTTCTAGCGGGGGGCGGAGATACGCAGTATTTT,CASSQLLAGGGDTQYF
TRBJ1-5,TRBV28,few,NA,TGTGCCAGCGGATTGGGTGCAGGGACAACGGGTCAGCCCCAGCATTTT,CASGLGAGTTGQPQHF
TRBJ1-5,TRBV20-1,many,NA,TGCAGTGCCCTCACTCCCTTGGGTCAGCCCCAGCATTTT,CSALTPLGQPQHF
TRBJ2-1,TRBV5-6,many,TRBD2,TGTGCCAGCAGCCACAGCGGGGGGGCTACCTACAATGAGCAGTTCTTC,CASSHSGGATYNEQFF
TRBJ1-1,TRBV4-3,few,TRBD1,TGCGCCAGCAGCCAAGGGGCAGGGGGCAGGAGGGACACTGAAGCTTTCTTT,CASSQGAGGRRDTEAFF
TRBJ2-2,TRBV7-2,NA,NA,TGTGCCAGCAGCTTTTGGGGGTCCACCGGGGAGCTGTTTTTT,CASSFWGSTGELFF
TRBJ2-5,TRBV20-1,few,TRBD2,TGCAGTGCCACGTCAGCGGGGGGCCCGGGAGAGACCCAGTACTTC,CSATSAGGPGETQYF
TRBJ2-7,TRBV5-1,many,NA,TGCGCCAGCAGCTTGGACAGGGTTCGGGGAGAGCAGTACTTC,CASSLDRVRGEQYF
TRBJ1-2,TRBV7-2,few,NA,TGTGCCAGCAGCTTGGGCAGGGGAAATGGCTACACCTTC,CASSLGRGNGYTF
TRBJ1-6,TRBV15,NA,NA,TGTGCCACCAGCAGACCCGCGGGGGGAAGCTATAATTCACCCCTCCACTTT,CATSRPAGGSYNSPLHF
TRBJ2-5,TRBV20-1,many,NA,TGCAGTGCGAGCGCTCCGGGGAGTGGGGAGACCCAGTACTTC,CSASAPGSGETQYF
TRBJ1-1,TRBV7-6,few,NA,TGTGCCAGCAGCTCTACGACAGGGAACACTGAAGCTTTCTTT,CASSSTTGNTEAFF
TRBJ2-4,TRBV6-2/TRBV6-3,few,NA,TGTGCCAGCAGCCGAATAGAAGCCAAAAACATTCAGTACTTC,CASSRIEAKNIQYF
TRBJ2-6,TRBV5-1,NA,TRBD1,TGCGCCAGCAGCTTGAACCAGCTACAGGGGGTCCTCAGGGCCAACGTCCTGACTTTC,CASSLNQLQGVLRANVLTF
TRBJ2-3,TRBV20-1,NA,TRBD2,TGCAGTGCTAGACACGACGCCGGGGGGGCAGATACGCAGTATTTT,CSARHDAGGADTQYF
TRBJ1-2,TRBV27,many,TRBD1,TGTGCCACCTCCAGGGGGTTTGGCTATGGCTACACCTTC,CATSRGFGYGYTF
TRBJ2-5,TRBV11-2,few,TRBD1,TGTGCCAGCAGCCTTAGGTTGCAGGGGGCGCGGGAAGAGACCCAGTACTTC,CASSLRLQGAREETQYF
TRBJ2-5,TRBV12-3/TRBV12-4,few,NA,TGTGCCAGCAGCACAAGTCCACAAGAGACCCAGTACTTC,CASSTSPQETQYF
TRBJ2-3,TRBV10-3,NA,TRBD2,TGTGCCTCCAGTGGTACTAGCGGGTCTCCAGATACGCAGTATTTT,CASSGTSGSPDTQYF